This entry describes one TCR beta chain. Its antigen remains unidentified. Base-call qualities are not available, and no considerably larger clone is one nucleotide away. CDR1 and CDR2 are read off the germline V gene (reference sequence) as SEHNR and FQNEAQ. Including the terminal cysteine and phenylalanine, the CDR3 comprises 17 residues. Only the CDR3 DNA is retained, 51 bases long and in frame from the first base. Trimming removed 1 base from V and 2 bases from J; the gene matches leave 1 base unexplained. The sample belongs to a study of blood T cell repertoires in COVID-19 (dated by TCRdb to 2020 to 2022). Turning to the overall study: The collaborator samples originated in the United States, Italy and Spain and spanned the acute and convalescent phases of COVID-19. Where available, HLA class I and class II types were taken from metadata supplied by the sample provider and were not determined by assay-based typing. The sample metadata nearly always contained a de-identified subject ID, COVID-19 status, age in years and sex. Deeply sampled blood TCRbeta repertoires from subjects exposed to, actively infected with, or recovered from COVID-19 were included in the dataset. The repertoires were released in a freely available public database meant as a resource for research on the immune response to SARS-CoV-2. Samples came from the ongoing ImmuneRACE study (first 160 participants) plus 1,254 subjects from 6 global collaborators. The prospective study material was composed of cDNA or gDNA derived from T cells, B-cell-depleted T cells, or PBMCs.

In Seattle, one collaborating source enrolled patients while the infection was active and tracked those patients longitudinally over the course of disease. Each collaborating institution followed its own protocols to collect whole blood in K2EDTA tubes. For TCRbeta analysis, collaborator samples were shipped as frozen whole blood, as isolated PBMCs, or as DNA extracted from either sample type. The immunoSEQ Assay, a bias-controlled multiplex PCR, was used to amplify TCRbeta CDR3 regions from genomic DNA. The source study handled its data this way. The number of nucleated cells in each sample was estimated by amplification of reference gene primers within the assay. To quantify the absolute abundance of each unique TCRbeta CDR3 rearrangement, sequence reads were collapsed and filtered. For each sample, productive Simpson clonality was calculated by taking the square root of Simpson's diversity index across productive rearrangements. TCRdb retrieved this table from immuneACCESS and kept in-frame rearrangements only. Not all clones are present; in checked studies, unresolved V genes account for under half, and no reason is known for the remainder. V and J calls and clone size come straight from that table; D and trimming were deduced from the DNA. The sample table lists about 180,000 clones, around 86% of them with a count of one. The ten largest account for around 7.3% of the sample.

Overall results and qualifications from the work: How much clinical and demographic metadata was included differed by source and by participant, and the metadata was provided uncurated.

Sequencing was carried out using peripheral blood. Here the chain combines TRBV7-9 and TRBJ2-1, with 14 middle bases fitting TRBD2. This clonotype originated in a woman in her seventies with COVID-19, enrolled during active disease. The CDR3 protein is CASSLVTSGRAYNEQFF. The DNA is TGTGCCAGCAGCTTAGTGACTAGCGGGAGGGCCTACAATGAGCAGTTCTTC. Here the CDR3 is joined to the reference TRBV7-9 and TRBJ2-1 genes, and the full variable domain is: DTGVSQNPRHKITKRGQNVTFRCDPISEHNRLYWYRQTLGQGPEFLTYFQNEAQLEKSRLLSDRFSAERPKGSFSTLEIQRTEQGDSAMYLCASSLVTSGRAYNEQFFGPGTRLTVL.